This TCR beta chain comes out of a study of blood T cell repertoires in COVID-19. About the research overall: Donors in the United States, Italy and Spain gave samples during acute or convalescent COVID-19. Nucleic acid was either cDNA or gDNA, and it came from T cells, B-cell-depleted T cells, or PBMCs.

As originally analysed: Reference gene primer amplification yielded estimated nucleated cell counts. Only in-frame clones appear in the TCRdb table, and some are missing; sequencing was by immunoSEQ multiplex PCR. Clone size and the V and J calls come from that table; the DNA yielded D and trimming. Of approximately 170,000 clones listed, around 86% are singletons. V gave up 4 bases and J gave up 6 bases; unmatched junction bases: 3. CDR3 length equals 13 residues. Looked up from germline, CDR1 is MNHEY and CDR2 is SMNVEV (reference sequence). This TCR came from a man aged 65-85 years who had recovered from COVID-19. The material sequenced was peripheral blood. The V call is TRBV27, the J call TRBJ2-1; TRBD1 matches 7 bases. The CDR3 protein is CASSYRGSNEQFF. CDR3 nucleotides: TGTGCCAGCAGTTACAGGGGATCCAATGAGCAGTTCTTC.